The 31 T cell receptor beta chains in this list originate from one sample, sequenced in a study of STAT5B mutations in CD4+ large granular lymphocyte leukemia. Some clones are missing from TCRdb's copy, which holds only in-frame ones; the method was immunoSEQ multiplex PCR. The sample holds around 33,000 clones, around 76% seen once. Sequencing was performed on CD4+ T cells from blood buffy coats. These receptors came from a human donor in good health.

V gene TRBV7-2 combines with J gene TRBJ2-3; TRBD2 matches at 10 bases. Germline lookup yields CDR1 SGHTA and CDR2 FQGNSA. J lost 5 bases, V lost 3 bases, and 5 bases had no gene match. The CDR3 has 15 amino acids. CDR3: CASSLHLAGVDTQYF. Written as DNA, the CDR3 is TGTGCCAGCAGCTTGCACCTAGCGGGGGTAGATACGCAGTATTTT.

The chain carries TRBV25-1 and TRBJ2-3, with D unclear. This CDR3 has 13 amino acids. V dropped 6 bases and J dropped 2 bases, with 9 bases sitting between them. Per germline, CDR1 MGHDK and CDR2 SYGVNS. The CDR3 DNA sequence: TGTGCCAGCAGGGCCGCTCTCACAGATACGCAGTATTTT. Amino acid sequence: CASRAALTDTQYF.

This chain connects TRBV18 to TRBJ2-3, with a weak D call TRBD2 (6 bases). Germline-derived CDR1 and CDR2 are KGHSH and LQKENI. V was trimmed by 2 bases and J by 0 bases, leaving 15 bases between them. There are 17 residues in the CDR3. The CDR3 reads CASSPRVAGTSTDTQYF. CDR3 nucleotide sequence: TGTGCCAGCTCACCAAGGGTCGCGGGAACGAGCACAGATACGCAGTATTTT.

The gene calls are TRBV10-3 and TRBJ2-3, with 7 bases lining up with TRBD1. CDR3 length: 13 amino acids. In germline, CDR1 is ENHRY, CDR2 SYGVKD. Trimming cost V 8 bases and J 3 bases; bases outside gene matches: 5. The CDR3 here is CAIRDSATDTQYF. CDR3 DNA: TGTGCCATCCGGGACAGTGCGACAGATACGCAGTATTTT.

This clone occurred a few times. The CDR3 DNA reads TGTGCCAGTAGGCCCCGGGAGCTGAGCTCCTACGAGCAGTACTTC. Translated: CASRPRELSSYEQYF. V gene TRBV19 combines with J gene TRBJ2-7, with D perhaps matching TRBD2 (6 bases). V was cut by 6 bases and J by 0 bases, with 15 bases left in between. There are 15 residues in the CDR3. CDR1 is LNHDA, CDR2 SQIVND, per germline (reference sequence).

The chain employs TRBV5-1 and TRBJ2-5, with 7 bases fitting TRBD1. The J call could be wrong; TRBJ2-7 is a better fit for the DNA end. Germline V gene data show CDR1 as SGHRS and CDR2 as YFSETQ. The CDR3 is made up of 14 amino acids. The CDR3 region has the DNA TGCGCCAGCAGCTTACCGCGACAGGGCCTCGAGCAGTACTTC. It encodes CASSLPRQGLEQYF.

The chain joins TRBV25-1 to TRBJ2-3, with a possible D match to TRBD2 (6 bases). Trimming removed 7 bases at V and 3 bases at J, with 14 bases between. The CDR3 length is 14 residues. Germline assignment: CDR1 MGHDK and CDR2 SYGVNS. The chain's CDR3 is CASTPSGVTDTQYF. The CDR3 coding sequence is TGTGCCAGCACCCCGTCGGGGGTTACAGATACGCAGTATTTT.

The chain carries TRBV19 and TRBJ2-2; 13 bases match TRBD2. Trimming at V came to 4 bases and at J to 10 bases, leaving 3 bases not matched to a gene. Germline V gives CDR1 LNHDA, CDR2 SQIVND (reference sequence). This CDR3 is built from 14 residues. The CDR3 sequence: CASSTGLAGVELFF. CDR3 nucleotide sequence: TGTGCCAGTAGTACCGGACTAGCGGGAGTGGAGCTGTTTTTT. Supplemented by reference TRBV19 and TRBJ2-2, the full variable domain reads DGGITQSPKYLFRKEGQNVTLSCEQNLNHDAMYWYRQDPGQGLRLIYYSQIVNDFQKGDIAEGYSVSREKKESFPLTVTSAQKNPTAFYLCASSTGLAGVELFFGEGSRLTVL.

The V and J genes are TRBV20-1 and TRBJ2-4; 10 bases are shared with TRBD1. CDR3 size: 11 residues. V was clipped by 5 bases and J by 14 bases; unmatched bases: 6. Germline V lookup: CDR1 DFQATT, CDR2 SNEGSKA (reference sequence). The CDR3 loop reads CSAPIGTGEYF. CDR3 coding DNA: TGCAGTGCTCCCATCGGGACAGGGGAGTACTTC.

The chain uses TRBV19 and TRBJ1-2; possible D gene TRBD1, 5 bases. Germline V CDR1 and CDR2: LNHDA, SQIVND (reference sequence). Trimming shortened V by 5 bases and J by 8 bases, and 15 bases separated the two germline ends. This CDR3 spans 13 amino acids. Here the CDR3 DNA reads TGTGCCAGTAGTCTCGACAGATCGAGAGGCTACACCTTC. This sequence encodes CASSLDRSRGYTF.

This clone was detected only a few times. The gene calls are TRBV9 and TRBJ1-1, with D perhaps TRBD1 (6 bases). CDR1 SGDLS and CDR2 YYNGEE come from the germline V gene. The CDR3 spans 13 residues. V was clipped by 3 bases and J by 3 bases, with 9 bases between them. The CDR3 DNA sequence: TGTGCCAGCAGCGGCGCAGGGGACACTGAAGCTTTCTTT. Amino acids: CASSGAGDTEAFF.

This clone was seen a few times. This chain links TRBV6-4 with TRBJ1-1; no definite D call. V lost 3 bases and J lost 6, with 11 bases in between. The germline V gene encodes CDR1 MRHNA and CDR2 SNTAGT. The CDR3 has 13 residues. CDR3 region: CASSESIYPEAFF. CDR3 in DNA: TGTGCCAGCAGTGAGAGTATCTACCCTGAAGCTTTCTTT.

The chain uses TRBV27 and TRBJ2-1; 14 bases fit TRBD2. The length of the CDR3 is 15 residues. Trimming took 5 bases from V and 8 from J; bases not matched to a gene: 5. The germline gives CDR1 MNHEY, CDR2 SMNVEV (reference sequence). CDR3 loop: CASSPSGLAGDEQFF. The DNA of the CDR3 is TGTGCCAGCAGTCCCTCGGGACTAGCGGGAGATGAGCAGTTCTTC.

The chain combines TRBV5-1 with TRBJ2-7; either TRBD1 or TRBD2 may supply D (5 bases each). The germline V gene has CDR1 SGHRS and CDR2 YFSETQ. V was shortened by 4 bases and J by 2 bases, with 13 bases between the two germline ends. This CDR3 is 14 amino acids long. The CDR3 loop is CASSLPGPTYEQYF. The CDR3 DNA reads as TGCGCCAGCAGCCTCCCGGGACCTACCTACGAGCAGTACTTC. The full variable domain, with the rest looked up from reference TRBV5-1 and TRBJ2-7, is KAGVTQTPRYLIKTRGQQVTLSCSPISGHRSVSWYQQTPGQGLQFLFEYFSETQRNKGNFPGRFSGRQFSNSRSEMNVSTLELGDSALYLCASSLPGPTYEQYFGPGTRLTVT.

The chain is built from TRBV5-5 and TRBJ2-5, with 11 bases lining up with TRBD2. The CDR3 spans 15 residues. Germline trimming cut 2 bases from V and 5 bases from J; bases unmatched to any gene: 5. Per the germline V gene, CDR1 is SGHKS and CDR2 is YYEKEE (reference sequence). The CDR3 coding sequence is TGTGCCAGCAGCTTACTAGCGGGGGTAGGGGAGACCCAGTACTTC. Translated: CASSLLAGVGETQYF.

V gene TRBV19 combines with J gene TRBJ1-2; 9 bases line up with TRBD1. CDR3 size: 13 residues. Germline CDR1 reads LNHDA; CDR2 reads SQIVND (reference sequence). Germline trimming cut 5 bases from V and 4 bases from J; bases unmatched to any gene: 2. The CDR3 loop is CASSWDRAYGYTF. The CDR3 DNA sequence: TGTGCCAGTAGTTGGGACAGGGCCTATGGCTACACCTTC.

This chain joins TRBV27 and TRBJ2-7, with TRBD2 as a possible D gene (6 bases). The CDR3 loop spans 15 amino acids. The germline V and J ends were trimmed by 3 bases and 6 bases, with 18 bases remaining between them. Germline values: CDR1 MNHEY, CDR2 SMNVEV (reference sequence). This CDR3 reads CASSFRVGSGGEQYF. DNA for the CDR3: TGTGCCAGCAGTTTTAGGGTGGGGTCCGGGGGCGAGCAGTACTTC.

The gene calls are TRBV27 and TRBJ2-2, with 8 bases fitting TRBD1. This CDR3 spans 14 amino acids. V was clipped by 5 bases and J by 7 bases; unmatched bases: 6. Germline CDR1 reads MNHEY; CDR2 reads SMNVEV (reference sequence). The CDR3 loop is CASSRTGIGGELFF. The DNA for the CDR3 is TGTGCCAGCAGTAGGACAGGGATAGGCGGGGAGCTGTTTTTT.

This clone was picked up a small number of times. The CDR3 is CASSEIPKREDTEAFF. Written as DNA, the CDR3 is TGTGCCAGCAGTGAAATTCCCAAAAGGGAGGACACTGAAGCTTTCTTT. The chain has TRBV2 and TRBJ1-1; D is undetermined. V lost 2 bases, J lost 3 bases, and 16 bases lay in between. The germline CDR1 and CDR2 sequences are SNHLY and FYNNEI. The CDR3 is 16 amino acids.

V is TRBV11-1 and J is TRBJ2-7, with TRBD2 matching 8 bases. Unmatched junction bases numbered 9, after V lost 6 bases and J lost 2 bases. There are 15 residues in the CDR3. Germline CDR1 SGHAT, CDR2 FQDESV (reference sequence). The CDR3 DNA reads TGTGCCAGCAGTAGACCGGGACTAGTCACCTACGAGCAGTACTTC. Its protein is CASSRPGLVTYEQYF.

V is TRBV9 and J is TRBJ2-7; perhaps TRBD1 as D (5 bases). The germline V gene has CDR1 SGDLS and CDR2 YYNGEE. This CDR3 contains 14 residues. The V and J ends lost 1 base and 1 base respectively, with 9 bases between them. CDR3 residues: CASSVSDTSYEQYF. CDR3 in DNA: TGTGCCAGCAGCGTATCGGACACTTCCTACGAGCAGTACTTC.

The rearrangement joins TRBV7-8 to TRBJ2-7, with 10 bases identical to TRBD1. Per the germline V gene, CDR1 is SGHVS and CDR2 is FQNEAQ. Unmatched junction bases numbered 9, after V lost 6 bases and J lost 7 bases. The CDR3 is 14 residues long. The CDR3 protein is CASSTKGQGLEQYF. The CDR3 DNA is TGTGCCAGCAGTACCAAGGGACAGGGGCTTGAGCAGTACTTC.

This clone appeared once. V is TRBV27 and J is TRBJ2-1; 10 bases align to TRBD2. This CDR3 spans 14 amino acids. Germline loops: CDR1 MNHEY, CDR2 SMNVEV (reference sequence). V shed 5 bases and J 10 bases; nucleotides not matched to a gene: 8. The CDR3 nucleotides are TGTGCCAGCAGTCCTCTAGCGGGGGTTCGAGAGCAGTTCTTC. Translating it yields CASSPLAGVREQFF.

V gene TRBV5-1 combines with J gene TRBJ2-3; tentatively, D is TRBD2 (7 bases). The germline gives CDR1 SGHRS, CDR2 YFSETQ. The germline V and J ends were trimmed by 4 bases and 4 bases, with 13 bases remaining between them. This CDR3 contains 14 residues. The CDR3 DNA is TGCGCCAGCAGCGCTAGGGGGGGATCAGATACGCAGTATTTT. Translating gives CASSARGGSDTQYF.

V and J are TRBV6-5 and TRBJ2-5; 8 positions match TRBD1. The CDR3 is made up of 14 amino acids. J lost 5 bases, V lost 2 bases, and 4 bases had no gene match. Looked up from germline, CDR1 is MNHEY and CDR2 is SVGAGI. The CDR3 nucleotides are TGTGCCAGCAGTTACCGGACAGGGAGTGAGACCCAGTACTTC. This codes for CASSYRTGSETQYF.

The rearrangement uses TRBV5-1 and TRBJ1-2; the match to TRBD1 covers 7 bases. V dropped 7 bases and J dropped 2; count of bases not matched to a gene: 11. This CDR3 has 15 amino acids. Per germline, CDR1 SGHRS and CDR2 YFSETQ. CDR3 loop: CASQPFAGGNYGYTF. The CDR3 DNA follows: TGCGCCAGCCAGCCCTTCGCAGGGGGAAACTATGGCTACACCTTC.

The chain employs TRBV5-1 and TRBJ2-2; unclear D gene. The CDR3 contains 15 residues. CDR1 SGHRS and CDR2 YFSETQ come from the germline V gene. V lost 0 bases, J lost 7 bases, and 13 bases lay in between. The CDR3 bases are TGCGCCAGCAGCTTGGGAGGCCGGCATAGCGGGGAGCTGTTTTTT. Its protein is CASSLGGRHSGELFF.

The chain joins TRBV7-2 to TRBJ1-2; TRBD1 agrees at 8 bases. The CDR3 runs to 17 residues. Looked up from germline, CDR1 is SGHTA and CDR2 is FQGNSA. Unmatched junction bases numbered 12, after V lost 4 bases and J lost 2 bases. The CDR3, as DNA: TGTGCCAGCAGCTCTCAGTGGGGGACAGGCCTAAACTATGGCTACACCTTC. Encoded protein: CASSSQWGTGLNYGYTF.

The chain is built from TRBV4-3 and TRBJ2-7; D is ambiguous. CDR1 is LGHNA, CDR2 YSLEER, per germline. V gave up 2 bases and J gave up 6 bases, with 11 bases separating them. CDR3 size: 13 residues. In DNA, the CDR3 is TGCGCCAGCAGCCAACGCCCCCGGTTCGAGCAGTACTTC. This gives the protein CASSQRPRFEQYF.

The CDR3 coding sequence is TGCAGCGTTGAAGGGGACGCCTATGGCTACACCTTC. It translates to CSVEGDAYGYTF. The rearrangement joins TRBV29-1 to TRBJ1-2, with TRBD1 as a possible D gene (5 bases). CDR1 is SQVTM and CDR2 is ANQGSEA in the germline V gene. There are 12 residues in the CDR3. V was cut by 1 base and J by 4 bases, with 7 bases left in between.

The chain has TRBV6-1 and TRBJ1-5, with 8 bases lining up with TRBD1. Germline V gives CDR1 MNHNS, CDR2 SASEGT. This CDR3 comprises 14 residues. The V segment lost 1 base and the J segment 8 bases; nucleotides outside the gene matches: 4. CDR3 protein: CASSEGRGREPQHF. The CDR3 region has the DNA TGTGCCAGCAGTGAAGGCAGGGGGCGAGAGCCCCAGCATTTT.